This TCR beta chain was profiled in a study of CD8+ T cells in alopecia areata. Following RNA extraction, reverse transcription yielded cDNA that acted as the sequencing template. TCRdb keeps only in-frame clones here, not all; method: immunoSEQ multiplex PCR. The data contain roughly 200,000 clones, about 60% of them singletons. This clone appeared a few times. Treatment given: oral pan-JAK inhibitor, 5-10 mg twice daily. Lesional scalp tissue (obtained by punch biopsy) and peripheral blood were collected from alopecia areata patients. The input for sequencing was CD8+ T cells sorted from blood, taken at week 24, from a patient treated with tofacitinib. The source of this sequence is a human donor with alopecia areata.

The CDR3 nucleotides are TGTGCCAGCTTGATAAACACCGGGGAGCTGTTTTTT. Translated, it gives CASLINTGELFF. This rearrangement joins TRBV2 to TRBJ2-2; D is uncertain. V gave up 8 bases and J gave up 2 bases, with 6 bases separating them. The CDR3 has 12 amino acids. Germline lookup yields CDR1 SNHLY and CDR2 FYNNEI.